This record covers a single TCR beta chain. Its antigen is as yet unknown. This sample was included in a study of identical twins. Study-level results: Partial confounding of zero-insertion analyses by invariant MAIT and iNKT cells was possible.

MiXCR, run by TCRdb on the 5' RACE reads, gives a single entry per CDR3 protein. This sample yields 1.5 million to 2 million distinct CDR3 sequences, of which about 32% are seen a single time; about 0.27% belongs to the top ten. The CDR3 has 17 amino acids. V gave up 0 bases and J gave up 4 bases; unmatched junction bases: 7. All donors comprised healthy Caucasians. The rearrangement links TRBV12-3 or TRBV12-4 to TRBJ2-2; 8 bases fit TRBD2. The receptor comes from a newborn girl in good health. The sample consisted of cord blood. The CDR3, as DNA: TGTGCCAGCAGTTTAGCGCGGATAGCGGGAAGCACCGGGGAGCTGTTTTTT. Residues: CASSLARIAGSTGELFF.